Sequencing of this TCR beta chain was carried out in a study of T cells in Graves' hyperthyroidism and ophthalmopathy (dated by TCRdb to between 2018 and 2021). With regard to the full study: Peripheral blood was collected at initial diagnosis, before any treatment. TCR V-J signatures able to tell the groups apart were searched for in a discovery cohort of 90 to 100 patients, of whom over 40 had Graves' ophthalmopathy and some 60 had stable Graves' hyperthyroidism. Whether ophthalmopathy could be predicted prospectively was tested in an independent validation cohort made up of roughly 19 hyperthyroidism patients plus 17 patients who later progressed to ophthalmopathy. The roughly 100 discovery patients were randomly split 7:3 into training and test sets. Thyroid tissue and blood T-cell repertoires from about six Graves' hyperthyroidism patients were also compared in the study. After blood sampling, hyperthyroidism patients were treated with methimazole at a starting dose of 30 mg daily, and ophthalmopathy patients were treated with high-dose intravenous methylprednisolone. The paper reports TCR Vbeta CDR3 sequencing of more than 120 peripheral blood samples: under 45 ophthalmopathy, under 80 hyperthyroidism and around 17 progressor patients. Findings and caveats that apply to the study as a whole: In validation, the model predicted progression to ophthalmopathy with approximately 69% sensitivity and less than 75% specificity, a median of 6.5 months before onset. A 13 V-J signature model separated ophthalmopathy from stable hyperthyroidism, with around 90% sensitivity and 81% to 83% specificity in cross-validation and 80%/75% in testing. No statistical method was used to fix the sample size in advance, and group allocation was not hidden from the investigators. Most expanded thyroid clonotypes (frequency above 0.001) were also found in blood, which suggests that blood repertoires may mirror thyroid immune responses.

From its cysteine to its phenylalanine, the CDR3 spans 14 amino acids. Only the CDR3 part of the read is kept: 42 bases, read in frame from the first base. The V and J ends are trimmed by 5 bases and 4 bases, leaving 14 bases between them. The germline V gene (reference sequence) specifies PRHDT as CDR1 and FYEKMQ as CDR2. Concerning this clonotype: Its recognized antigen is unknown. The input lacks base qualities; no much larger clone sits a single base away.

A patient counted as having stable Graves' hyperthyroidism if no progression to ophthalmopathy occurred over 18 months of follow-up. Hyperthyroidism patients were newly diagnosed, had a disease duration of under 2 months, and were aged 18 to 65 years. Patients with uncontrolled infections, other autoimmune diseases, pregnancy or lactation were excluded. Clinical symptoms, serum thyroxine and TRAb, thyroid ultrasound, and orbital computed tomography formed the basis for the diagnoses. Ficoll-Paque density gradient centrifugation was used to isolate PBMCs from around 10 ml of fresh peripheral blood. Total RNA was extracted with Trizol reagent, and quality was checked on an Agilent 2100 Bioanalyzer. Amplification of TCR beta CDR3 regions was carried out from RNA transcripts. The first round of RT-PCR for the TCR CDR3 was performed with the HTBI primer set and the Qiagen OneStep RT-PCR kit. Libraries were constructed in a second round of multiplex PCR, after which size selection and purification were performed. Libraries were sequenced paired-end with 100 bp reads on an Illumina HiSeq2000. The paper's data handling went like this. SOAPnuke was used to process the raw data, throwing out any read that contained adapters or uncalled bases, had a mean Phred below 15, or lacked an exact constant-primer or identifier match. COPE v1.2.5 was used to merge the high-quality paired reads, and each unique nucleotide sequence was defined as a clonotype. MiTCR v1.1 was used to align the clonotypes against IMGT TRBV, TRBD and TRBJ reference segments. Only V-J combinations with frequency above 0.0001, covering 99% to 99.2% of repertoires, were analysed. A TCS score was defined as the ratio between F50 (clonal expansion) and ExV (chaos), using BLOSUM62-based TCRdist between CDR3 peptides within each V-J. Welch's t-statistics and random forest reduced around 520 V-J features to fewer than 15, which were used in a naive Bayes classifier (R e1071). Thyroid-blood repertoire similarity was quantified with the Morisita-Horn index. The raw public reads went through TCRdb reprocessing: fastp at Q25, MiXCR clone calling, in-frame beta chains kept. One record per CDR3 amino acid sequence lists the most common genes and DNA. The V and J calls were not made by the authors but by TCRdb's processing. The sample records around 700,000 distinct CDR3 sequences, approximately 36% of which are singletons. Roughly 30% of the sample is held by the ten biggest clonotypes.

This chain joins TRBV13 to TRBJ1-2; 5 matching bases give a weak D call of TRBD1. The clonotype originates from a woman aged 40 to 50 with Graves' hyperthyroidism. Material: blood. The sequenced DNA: TGTGCCAGCAGCCCGGACGGGGGGAGCTATGGCTACACCTTC. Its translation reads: CASSPDGGSYGYTF.